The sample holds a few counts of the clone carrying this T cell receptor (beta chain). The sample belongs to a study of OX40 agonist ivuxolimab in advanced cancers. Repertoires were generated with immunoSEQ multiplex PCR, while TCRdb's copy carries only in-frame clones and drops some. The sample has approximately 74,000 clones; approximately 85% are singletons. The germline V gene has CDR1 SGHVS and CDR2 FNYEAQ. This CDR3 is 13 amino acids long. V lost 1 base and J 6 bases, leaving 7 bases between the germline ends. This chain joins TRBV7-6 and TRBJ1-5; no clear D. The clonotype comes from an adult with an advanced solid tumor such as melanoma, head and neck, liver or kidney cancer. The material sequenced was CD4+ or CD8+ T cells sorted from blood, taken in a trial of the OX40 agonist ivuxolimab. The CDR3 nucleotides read TGTGCCAGCAGCTTAGACAGAGTTCAGCCCCAGCATTTT. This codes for CASSLDRVQPQHF.